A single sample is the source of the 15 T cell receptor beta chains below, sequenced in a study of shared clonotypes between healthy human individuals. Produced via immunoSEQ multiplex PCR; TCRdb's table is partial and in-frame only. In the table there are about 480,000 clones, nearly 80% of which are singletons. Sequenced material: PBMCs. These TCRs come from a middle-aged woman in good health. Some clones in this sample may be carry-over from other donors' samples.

The CDR3 is CASSDSMAPSRNTEAFF. CDR3 coding DNA: TGTGCCAGCAGTGACTCGATGGCCCCCTCGCGGAACACTGAAGCTTTCTTT. The chain carries TRBV6-4 and TRBJ1-1; no clear D gene. Germline V gene data show CDR1 as MRHNA and CDR2 as SNTAGT. The V end was cut by 0 bases, the J end by 1 base, with 15 bases between. CDR3 size: 17 residues.

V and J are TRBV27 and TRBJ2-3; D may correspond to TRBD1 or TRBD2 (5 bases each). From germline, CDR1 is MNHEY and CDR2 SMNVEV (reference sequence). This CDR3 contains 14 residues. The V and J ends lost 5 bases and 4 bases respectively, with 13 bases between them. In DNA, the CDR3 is TGTGCCAGCAGTCGGGACCGCCCCGCAGATACGCAGTATTTT. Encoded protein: CASSRDRPADTQYF.

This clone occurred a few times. The CDR3 nucleotides read TGTGCCTGGACCCCAAGGGGGACCTATGGCTACACCTTC. Encoded protein: CAWTPRGTYGYTF. This chain joins TRBV30 and TRBJ1-2; tentatively, D is TRBD1 (6 bases). CDR3 length: 13 amino acids. Germline V gene data show CDR1 as GTSNPN and CDR2 as SVGIG (reference sequence). V was clipped by 4 bases and J by 4 bases, with 13 bases between them.

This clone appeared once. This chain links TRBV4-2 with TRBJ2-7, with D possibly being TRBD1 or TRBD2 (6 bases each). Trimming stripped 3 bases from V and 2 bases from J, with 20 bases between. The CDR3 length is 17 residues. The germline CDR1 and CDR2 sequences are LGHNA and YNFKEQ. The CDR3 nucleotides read TGTGCCAGCAGCCAGCACCTGGAGGCGGAGGGGGCCTACGAGCAGTACTTC. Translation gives CASSQHLEAEGAYEQYF.

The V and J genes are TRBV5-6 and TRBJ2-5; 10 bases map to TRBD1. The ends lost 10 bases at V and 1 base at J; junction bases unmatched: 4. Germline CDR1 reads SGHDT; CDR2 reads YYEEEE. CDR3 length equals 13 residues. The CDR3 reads CASDRGLQETQYF. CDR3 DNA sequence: TGTGCCTCCGACAGGGGGCTCCAAGAGACCCAGTACTTC.

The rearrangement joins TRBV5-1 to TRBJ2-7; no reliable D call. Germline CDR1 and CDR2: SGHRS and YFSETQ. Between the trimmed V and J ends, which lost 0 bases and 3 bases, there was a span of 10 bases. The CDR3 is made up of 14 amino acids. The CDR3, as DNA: TGCGCCAGCAGCTTGGAACAAGCTCTCTACGAGCAGTACTTC. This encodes CASSLEQALYEQYF.

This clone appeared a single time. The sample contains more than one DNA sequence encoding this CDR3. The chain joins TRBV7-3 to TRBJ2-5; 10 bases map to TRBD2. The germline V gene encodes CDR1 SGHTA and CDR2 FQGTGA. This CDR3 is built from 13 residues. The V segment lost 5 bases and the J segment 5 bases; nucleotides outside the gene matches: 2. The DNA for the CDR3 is TGTGCCAGCAGCCAGGGACTAGCGGAGACCCAGTACTTC. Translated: CASSQGLAETQYF.

The CDR3 sequence: CASSLDSSRTGELFF. CDR3 sequence (DNA): TGTGCCAGCAGCTTAGATTCAAGCAGGACCGGGGAGCTGTTTTTT. The chain is built from TRBV11-2 and TRBJ2-2; unclear D gene. The germline V gene encodes CDR1 SGHAT and CDR2 FQNNGV. The CDR3 has 15 residues. V lost 0 bases and J 5 bases, leaving 10 bases between the germline ends.

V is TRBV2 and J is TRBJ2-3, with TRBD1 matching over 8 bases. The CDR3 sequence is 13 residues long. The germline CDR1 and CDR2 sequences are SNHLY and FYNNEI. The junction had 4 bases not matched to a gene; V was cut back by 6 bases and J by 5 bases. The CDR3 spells CASSGQGIDTQYF. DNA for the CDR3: TGTGCCAGCAGCGGACAGGGAATAGATACGCAGTATTTT.

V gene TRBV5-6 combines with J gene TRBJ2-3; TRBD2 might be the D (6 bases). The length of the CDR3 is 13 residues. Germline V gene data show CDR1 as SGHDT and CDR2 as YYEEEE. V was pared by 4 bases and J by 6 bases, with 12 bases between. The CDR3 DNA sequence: TGTGCCAGCAGCACCGGGACTGTGGATACGCAGTATTTT. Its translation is CASSTGTVDTQYF.

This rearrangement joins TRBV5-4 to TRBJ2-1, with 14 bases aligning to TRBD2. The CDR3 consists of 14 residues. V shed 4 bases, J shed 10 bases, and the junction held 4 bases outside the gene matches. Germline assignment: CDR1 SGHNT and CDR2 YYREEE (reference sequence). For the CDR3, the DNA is TGTGCCAGCAGCCTGGGACTAGCGGGAGAAGAGCAGTTCTTC. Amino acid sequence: CASSLGLAGEEQFF. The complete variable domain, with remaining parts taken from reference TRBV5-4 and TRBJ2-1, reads ETGVTQSPTHLIKTRGQQVTLRCSSQSGHNTVSWYQQALGQGPQFIFQYYREEENGRGNFPPRFSGLQFPNYSSELNVNALELDDSALYLCASSLGLAGEEQFFGPGTRLTVL.

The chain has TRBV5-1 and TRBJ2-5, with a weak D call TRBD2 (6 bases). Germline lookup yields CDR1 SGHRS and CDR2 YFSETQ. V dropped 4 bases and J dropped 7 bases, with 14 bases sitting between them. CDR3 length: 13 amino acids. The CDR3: CASSPEPGGTQYF. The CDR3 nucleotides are TGCGCCAGCAGCCCGGAGCCCGGGGGGACCCAGTACTTC.

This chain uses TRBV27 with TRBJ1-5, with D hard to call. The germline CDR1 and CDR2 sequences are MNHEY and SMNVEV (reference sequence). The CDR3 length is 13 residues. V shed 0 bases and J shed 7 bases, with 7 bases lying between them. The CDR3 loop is CASSLSAGQPQHF. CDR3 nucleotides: TGTGCCAGCAGTTTATCGGCCGGGCAGCCCCAGCATTTT.

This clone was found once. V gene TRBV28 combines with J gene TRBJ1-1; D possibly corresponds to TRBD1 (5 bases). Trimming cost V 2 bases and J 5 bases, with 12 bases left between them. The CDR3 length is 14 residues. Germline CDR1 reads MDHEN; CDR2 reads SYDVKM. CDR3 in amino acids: CASSLRGGGTEAFF. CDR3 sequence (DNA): TGTGCCAGCAGTTTACGGGGGGGAGGGACTGAAGCTTTCTTT.

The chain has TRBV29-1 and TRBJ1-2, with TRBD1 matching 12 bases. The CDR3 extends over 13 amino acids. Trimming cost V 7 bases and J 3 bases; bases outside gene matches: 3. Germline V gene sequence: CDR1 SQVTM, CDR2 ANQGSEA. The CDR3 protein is CSAGTGGDYGYTF. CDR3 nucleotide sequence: TGCAGCGCGGGGACAGGGGGCGACTATGGCTACACCTTC.